This entry concerns a single TCR beta chain. As yet, its antigen is unknown. This specimen belongs to a study of T cell repertoires in cytomegalovirus infection. Study-level information: A matching HLA type, together with CMV infection, was signaled by public TCR beta signatures.

One entry per CDR3 protein, called by TCRdb with MiXCR from the reads. The data contain about 570,000 distinct CDR3 sequences, 35% to 50% of them seen just once; the ten biggest clones take up roughly 50%. The sequence was collected from a human donor in good health (CMV status not recorded). Some clones in this sample may be carry-over from other donors' samples. The material sequenced was cultured PBMCs, taken from culture after CMV antigen stimulation.

The CDR3 is CASSASGRVYNEQFF. The DNA for the CDR3 is TGTGCCAGCAGCGCAAGCGGGAGAGTCTACAATGAGCAGTTCTTC. V usage is TRBV7-2 and J usage is TRBJ2-1; TRBD2 matches at 8 bases. This CDR3 region has 15 residues. Germline V CDR1 and CDR2: SGHTA, FQGNSA. J lost 3 bases, V lost 5 bases, and 6 bases had no gene match. Looking up the rest from reference TRBV7-2 and TRBJ2-1 gives the full variable domain: GAGVSQSPSNKVTEKGKDVELRCDPISGHTALYWYRQSLGQGLEFLIYFQGNSAPDKSGLPSDRFSAERTGGSVSTLTIQRTQQEDSAVYLCASSASGRVYNEQFFGPGTRLTVL.